The present TCR beta chain was sequenced within a study of control samples from healthy donors and cancer patients (dated by TCRdb to between 2020 and 2021). With regard to this clone: No antigen is known for it. No much larger clone exists at a distance of one base, and base qualities are not known.

The library was generated by the immunoSEQ multiplex PCR assay. This immuneACCESS table, as held by TCRdb, lists in-frame sequences with V and J called but not all clones. Of the missing ones, under half trace to an unresolved V gene in checked studies; the others have no known cause. The sample has about 130,000 clones on record, over 75% of them singletons. Roughly 3.2% of the sample is held by the ten biggest clonotypes. The CDR3 measures 13 amino acids from cysteine to phenylalanine. Only the CDR3 part of the read is kept: 39 bases, read in frame from the first base. The germline V gene encodes CDR1 SGHTA and CDR2 FQGNSA. V is reduced by 5 bases and J by 6 bases, leaving a spacing of 14 bases between them.

The source is a man in his fifties in good health. Sample: blood. The chain couples TRBV7-2 to TRBJ2-7, and the D gene may be TRBD1, 6 bases matching. The DNA sequence is as follows: TGTGCCAGCAGCCAAGACAGGCTAGCCGAGCAGTACTTC. Translated, it gives CASSQDRLAEQYF.